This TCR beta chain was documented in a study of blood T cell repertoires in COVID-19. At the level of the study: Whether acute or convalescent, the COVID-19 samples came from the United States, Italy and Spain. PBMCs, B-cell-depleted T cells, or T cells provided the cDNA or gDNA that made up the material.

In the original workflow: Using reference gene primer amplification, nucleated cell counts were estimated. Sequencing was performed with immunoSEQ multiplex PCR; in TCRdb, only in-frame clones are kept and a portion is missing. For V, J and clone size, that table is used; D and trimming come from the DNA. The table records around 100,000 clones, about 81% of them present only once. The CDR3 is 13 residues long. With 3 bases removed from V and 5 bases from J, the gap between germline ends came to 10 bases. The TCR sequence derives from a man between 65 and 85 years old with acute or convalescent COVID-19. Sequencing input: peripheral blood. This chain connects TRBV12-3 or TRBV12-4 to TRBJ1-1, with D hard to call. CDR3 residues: CASSLISRTEAFF. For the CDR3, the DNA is TGTGCCAGCAGTTTGATAAGTCGGACTGAAGCTTTCTTT.